Each of the 3 T cell receptor beta chains below was sequenced from the same sample in a study of human T cells and chemical hapten exposure. This sample's time point: patch test 1, 2 weeks after DPC sensitization. Stated treatment: therapeutic diphenylcyclopropenone sensitization with weekly scalp DPC. TCRdb reanalysed the RACE reads using MiXCR and keeps one entry per CDR3 protein. This sample has around 190,000 distinct CDR3 sequences, with 20% to 25% found just once. Sequenced here: whole blood, sampled in connection with sensitization to the hapten diphenylcyclopropenone (DPC). The source of these receptors is a woman aged 50 to 60 with alopecia areata. Some clones in this sample may be carry-over from other donors' samples.

This clonotype was seen a handful of times. This rearrangement joins TRBV7-2 to TRBJ1-1; the D is unclear. The germline gives CDR1 SGHTA, CDR2 FQGNSA. This CDR3 has 16 residues. Between the trimmed V and J ends, which lost 2 bases and 0 bases, there was a span of 13 bases. The CDR3 DNA sequence: TGTGCCAGCAGCTTAATAGTAGGGAACTTGAACACTGAAGCTTTCTTT. Encoded protein: CASSLIVGNLNTEAFF.

The rearrangement uses TRBV5-5 and TRBJ2-3; D assignment may be TRBD1 or TRBD2 (5 bases each). The CDR3 is 15 amino acids. Trimming stripped 4 bases from V and 1 base from J, with 13 bases between. The germline gives CDR1 SGHKS, CDR2 YYEKEE (reference sequence). Here the CDR3 reads CASSRRERGTDTQYF. DNA for the CDR3: TGTGCCAGCAGCCGCAGGGAGAGGGGCACAGATACGCAGTATTTT. Full variable domain (outside the CDR3, taken from reference TRBV5-5 and TRBJ2-3): DAGVTQSPTHLIKTRGQQVTLRCSPISGHKSVSWYQQVLGQGPQFIFQYYEKEERGRGNFPDRFSARQFPNYSSELNVNALLLGDSALYLCASSRRERGTDTQYFGPGTRLTVL.

V and J are TRBV20-1 and TRBJ1-4; 9 positions match TRBD1. This CDR3 spans 16 amino acids. The germline V gene encodes CDR1 DFQATT and CDR2 SNEGSKA (reference sequence). J lost 7 bases, V lost 0 bases, and 9 bases had no gene match. The CDR3 is CSARDPGTGFGEKLFF. The CDR3 DNA follows: TGCAGTGCTAGAGATCCTGGGACAGGGTTTGGTGAAAAACTGTTTTTT.